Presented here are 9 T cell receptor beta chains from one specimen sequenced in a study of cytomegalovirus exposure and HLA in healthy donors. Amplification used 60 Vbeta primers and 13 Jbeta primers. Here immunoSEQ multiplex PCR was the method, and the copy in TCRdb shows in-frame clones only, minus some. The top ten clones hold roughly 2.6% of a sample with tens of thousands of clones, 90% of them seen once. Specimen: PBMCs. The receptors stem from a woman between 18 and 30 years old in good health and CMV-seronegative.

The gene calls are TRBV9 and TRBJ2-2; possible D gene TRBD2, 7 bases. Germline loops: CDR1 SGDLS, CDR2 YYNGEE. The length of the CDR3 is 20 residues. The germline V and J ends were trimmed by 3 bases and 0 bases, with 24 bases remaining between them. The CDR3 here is CASSDIPPWGGLANTGELFF. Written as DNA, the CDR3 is TGTGCCAGCAGCGATATCCCCCCGTGGGGGGGGCTAGCGAACACCGGGGAGCTGTTTTTT.

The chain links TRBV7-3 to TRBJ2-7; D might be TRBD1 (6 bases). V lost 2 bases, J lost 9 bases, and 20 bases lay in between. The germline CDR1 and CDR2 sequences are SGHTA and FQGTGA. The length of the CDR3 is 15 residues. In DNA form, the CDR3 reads TGTGCCAGCAGCTTAGGATCTTCAGGGGTTTCGGGGCAGTACTTC. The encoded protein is CASSLGSSGVSGQYF.

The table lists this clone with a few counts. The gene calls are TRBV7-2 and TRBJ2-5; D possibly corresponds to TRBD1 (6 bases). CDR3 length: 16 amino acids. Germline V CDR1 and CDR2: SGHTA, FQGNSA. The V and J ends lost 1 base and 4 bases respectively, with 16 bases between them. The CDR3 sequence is CASSLGGQGYGETQYF. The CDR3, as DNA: TGTGCCAGCAGCTTAGGGGGGCAGGGGTATGGAGAGACCCAGTACTTC.

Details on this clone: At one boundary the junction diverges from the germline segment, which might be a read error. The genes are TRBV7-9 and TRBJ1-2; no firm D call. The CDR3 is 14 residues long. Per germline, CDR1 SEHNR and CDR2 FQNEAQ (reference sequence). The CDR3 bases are TGTTCCAGCAGCAGAGATCCGGCGGGCTATGGCTACACCTTC. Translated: CSSSRDPAGYGYTF.

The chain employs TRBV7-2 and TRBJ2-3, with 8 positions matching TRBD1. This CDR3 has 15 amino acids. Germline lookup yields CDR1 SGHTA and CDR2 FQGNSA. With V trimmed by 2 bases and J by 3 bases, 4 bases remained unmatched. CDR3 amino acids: CASSLSGQATDTQYF. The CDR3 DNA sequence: TGTGCCAGCAGCTTATCGGGACAGGCGACAGATACGCAGTATTTT.

The CDR3 sequence: CASSLGTRSSYEQYF. Here the CDR3 DNA reads TGTGCCAGCAGCTTAGGGACAAGGTCCTCCTACGAGCAGTACTTC. The chain carries TRBV7-9 and TRBJ2-7; TRBD1 is a possible D gene (5 bases). The germline V and J ends were trimmed by 1 base and 0 bases, with 10 bases remaining between them. This CDR3 has 15 amino acids. Germline CDR1 and CDR2: SEHNR and FQNEAQ (reference sequence).

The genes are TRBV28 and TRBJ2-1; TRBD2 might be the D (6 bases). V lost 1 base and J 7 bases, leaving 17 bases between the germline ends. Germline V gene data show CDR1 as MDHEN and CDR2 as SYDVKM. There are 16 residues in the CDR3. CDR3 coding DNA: TGTGCCAGCAGTTTATCTGGGGGAGGTGTGTATAATGAGCAGTTCTTC. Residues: CASSLSGGGVYNEQFF.

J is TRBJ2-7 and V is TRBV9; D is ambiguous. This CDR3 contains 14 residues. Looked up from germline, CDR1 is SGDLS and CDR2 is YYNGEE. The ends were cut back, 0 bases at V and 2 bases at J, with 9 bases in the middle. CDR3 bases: TGTGCCAGCAGCGTAGGAGCGCCGACCTACGAGCAGTACTTC. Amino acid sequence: CASSVGAPTYEQYF.

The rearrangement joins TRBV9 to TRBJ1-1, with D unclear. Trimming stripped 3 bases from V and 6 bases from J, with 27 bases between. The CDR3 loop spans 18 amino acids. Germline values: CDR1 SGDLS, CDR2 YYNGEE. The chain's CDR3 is CASSALGSLRLSDAEAFF. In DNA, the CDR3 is TGTGCCAGCAGCGCCCTGGGCAGTCTAAGATTAAGTGATGCTGAAGCTTTCTTT.